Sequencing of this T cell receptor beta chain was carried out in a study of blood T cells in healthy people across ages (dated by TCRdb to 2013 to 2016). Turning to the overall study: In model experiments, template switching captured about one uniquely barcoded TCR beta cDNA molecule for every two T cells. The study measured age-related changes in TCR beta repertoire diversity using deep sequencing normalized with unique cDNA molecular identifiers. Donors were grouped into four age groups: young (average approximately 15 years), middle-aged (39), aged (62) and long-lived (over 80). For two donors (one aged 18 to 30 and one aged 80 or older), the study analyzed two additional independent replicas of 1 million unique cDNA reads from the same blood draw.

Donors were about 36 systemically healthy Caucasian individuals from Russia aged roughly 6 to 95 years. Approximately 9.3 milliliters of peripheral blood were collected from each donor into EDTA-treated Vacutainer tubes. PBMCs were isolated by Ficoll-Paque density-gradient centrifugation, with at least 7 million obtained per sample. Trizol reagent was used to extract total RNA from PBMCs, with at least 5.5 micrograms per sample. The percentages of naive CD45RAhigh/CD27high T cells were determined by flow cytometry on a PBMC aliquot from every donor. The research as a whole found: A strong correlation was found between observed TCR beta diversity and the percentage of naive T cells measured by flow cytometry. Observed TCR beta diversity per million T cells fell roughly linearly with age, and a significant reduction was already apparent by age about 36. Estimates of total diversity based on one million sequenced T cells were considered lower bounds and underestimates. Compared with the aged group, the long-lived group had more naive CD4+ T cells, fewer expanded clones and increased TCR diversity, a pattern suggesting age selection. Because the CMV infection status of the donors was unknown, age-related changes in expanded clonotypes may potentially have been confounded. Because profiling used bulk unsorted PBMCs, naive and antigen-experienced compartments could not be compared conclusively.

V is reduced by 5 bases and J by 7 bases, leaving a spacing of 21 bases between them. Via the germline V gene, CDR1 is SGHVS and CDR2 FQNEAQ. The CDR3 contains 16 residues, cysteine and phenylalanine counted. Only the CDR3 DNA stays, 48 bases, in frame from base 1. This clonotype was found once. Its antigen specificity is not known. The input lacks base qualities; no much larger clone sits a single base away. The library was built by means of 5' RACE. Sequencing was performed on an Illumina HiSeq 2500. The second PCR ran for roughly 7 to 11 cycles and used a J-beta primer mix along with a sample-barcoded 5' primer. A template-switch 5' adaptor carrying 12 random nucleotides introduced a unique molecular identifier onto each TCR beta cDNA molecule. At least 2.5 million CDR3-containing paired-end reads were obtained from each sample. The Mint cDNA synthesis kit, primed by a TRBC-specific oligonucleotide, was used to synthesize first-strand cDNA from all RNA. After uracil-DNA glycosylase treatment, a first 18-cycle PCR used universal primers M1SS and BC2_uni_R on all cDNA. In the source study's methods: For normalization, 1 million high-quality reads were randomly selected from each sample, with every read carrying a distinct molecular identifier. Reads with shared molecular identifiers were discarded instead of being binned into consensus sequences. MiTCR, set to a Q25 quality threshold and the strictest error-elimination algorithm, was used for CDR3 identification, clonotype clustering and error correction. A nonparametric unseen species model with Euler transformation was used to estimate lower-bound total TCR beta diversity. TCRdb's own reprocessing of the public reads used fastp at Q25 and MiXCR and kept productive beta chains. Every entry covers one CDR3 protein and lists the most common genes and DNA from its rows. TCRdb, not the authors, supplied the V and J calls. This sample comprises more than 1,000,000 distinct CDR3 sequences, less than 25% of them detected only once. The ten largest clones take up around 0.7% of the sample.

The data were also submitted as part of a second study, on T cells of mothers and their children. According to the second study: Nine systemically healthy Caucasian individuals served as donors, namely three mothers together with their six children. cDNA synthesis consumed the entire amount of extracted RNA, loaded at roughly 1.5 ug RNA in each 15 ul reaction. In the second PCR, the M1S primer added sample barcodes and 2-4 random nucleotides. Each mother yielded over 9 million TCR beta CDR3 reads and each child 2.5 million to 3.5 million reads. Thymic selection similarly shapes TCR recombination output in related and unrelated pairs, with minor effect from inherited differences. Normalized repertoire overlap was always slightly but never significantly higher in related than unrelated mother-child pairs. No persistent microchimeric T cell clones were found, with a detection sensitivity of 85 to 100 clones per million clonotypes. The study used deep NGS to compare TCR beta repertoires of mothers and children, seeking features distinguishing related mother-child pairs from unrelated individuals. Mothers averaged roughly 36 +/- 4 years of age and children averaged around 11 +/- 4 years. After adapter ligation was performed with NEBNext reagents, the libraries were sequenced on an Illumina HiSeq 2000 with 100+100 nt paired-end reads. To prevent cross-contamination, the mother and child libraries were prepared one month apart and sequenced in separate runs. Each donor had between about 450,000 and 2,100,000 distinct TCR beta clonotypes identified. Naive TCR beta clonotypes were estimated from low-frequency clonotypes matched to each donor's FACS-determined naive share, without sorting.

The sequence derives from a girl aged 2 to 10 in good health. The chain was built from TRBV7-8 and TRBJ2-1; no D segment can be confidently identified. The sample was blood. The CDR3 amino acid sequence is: CASSHPSRAPGNEQFF. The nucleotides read TGTGCCAGCAGCCATCCTTCTCGGGCTCCCGGGAATGAGCAGTTCTTC.